What follows are 14 T cell receptor beta chains derived from one specimen sequenced in a study of blood T cell repertoires in COVID-19. The data were produced by immunoSEQ multiplex PCR, yet TCRdb's version contains in-frame clones alone and is incomplete. The sample contains 25,000 to 40,000 clones, 85% to 90% of which appear only once. Input material: peripheral blood. These receptors were collected from a man aged 70-80 years with active COVID-19.

This clone was observed once. V and J are TRBV29-1 and TRBJ2-5; D is possibly TRBD1 (6 bases). The V gene lost 6 bases and the J gene lost 0 bases, with 11 bases spanning the gap. Germline values: CDR1 SQVTM, CDR2 ANQGSEA. The CDR3 is 13 residues long. CDR3: CSVKDSDQETQYF. CDR3 nucleotides: TGCAGCGTGAAGGACAGTGACCAAGAGACCCAGTACTTC. Full variable domain (missing parts from reference TRBV29-1 and TRBJ2-5): SAVISQKPSRDICQRGTSLTIQCQVDSQVTMMFWYRQQPGQSLTLIATANQGSEATYESGFVIDKFPISRPNLTFSTLTVSNMSPEDSSIYLCSVKDSDQETQYFGPGTRLLVL.

This sequence joins TRBV18 and TRBJ1-6; TRBD1 might be the D (6 bases). CDR3 length: 16 residues. V was shortened by 3 bases and J by 6 bases, with 15 bases between the two germline ends. Looked up from germline, CDR1 is KGHSH and CDR2 is LQKENI. CDR3 DNA: TGTGCCAGCTCACCTCACGGGGGGACAAGTAATTCACCCCTCCACTTT. Translation: CASSPHGGTSNSPLHF.

V usage is TRBV7-2 and J usage is TRBJ1-3; D is perhaps TRBD1 (5 bases). The germline CDR1 and CDR2 sequences are SGHTA and FQGNSA. The CDR3 is 15 residues long. V lost 2 bases to trimming and J lost 3 bases, with 11 bases between them. In DNA, the CDR3 is TGTGCCAGCAGCTTAATAGGGGTGGATGGAAACACCATATATTTT. Amino acids: CASSLIGVDGNTIYF. Variable domain in full (rest from reference TRBV7-2 and TRBJ1-3): GAGVSQSPSNKVTEKGKDVELRCDPISGHTALYWYRQSLGQGLEFLIYFQGNSAPDKSGLPSDRFSAERTGGSVSTLTIQRTQQEDSAVYLCASSLIGVDGNTIYFGEGSWLTVV.

V and J are TRBV30 and TRBJ1-6; 7 bases map to TRBD1. Germline V gene sequence: CDR1 GTSNPN, CDR2 SVGIG (reference sequence). This CDR3 has 13 residues. Trimming at V came to 4 bases and at J to 6 bases, leaving 3 bases not matched to a gene. The CDR3 DNA reads TGTGCCTGGAACCGGGACAGTAATTCACCCCTCCACTTT. This sequence encodes CAWNRDSNSPLHF.

The J gene is TRBJ1-5, the V gene TRBV6-2 or TRBV6-3, with D uncertain. Germline V gene data show CDR1 as MNHEY and CDR2 as SVGEGT. V dropped 1 base and J dropped 6 bases, with 10 bases sitting between them. This CDR3 has 14 residues. The CDR3 nucleotides read TGTGCCAGCAGTTACTTCGGGTTTAGTCAGCCCCAGCATTTT. This sequence encodes CASSYFGFSQPQHF.

V is TRBV25-1 and J is TRBJ1-1; D call uncertain. With 2 bases removed from V and 0 bases from J, the gap between germline ends came to 10 bases. Germline V gene sequence: CDR1 MGHDK, CDR2 SYGVNS. CDR3 size: 15 residues. The DNA of the CDR3 is TGTGCCAGCAGTGAAACGGGAGTAATGAACACTGAAGCTTTCTTT. This gives the protein CASSETGVMNTEAFF.

The rearrangement links TRBV11-1 to TRBJ2-3; D is unresolved. The CDR3 totals 14 residues. Germline CDR1 reads SGHAT; CDR2 reads FQDESV (reference sequence). V was trimmed by 1 base and J by 1 base, leaving 6 bases between them. CDR3 region: CASSLGTGTDTQYF. The CDR3 DNA is TGTGCCAGCAGCTTAGGTACTGGCACAGATACGCAGTATTTT.

The J gene is TRBJ2-7, the V gene TRBV30; weak D call: TRBD2 (5 bases). Germline CDR1 is GTSNPN and CDR2 is SVGIG (reference sequence). V lost 0 bases, J lost 6 bases, and 18 bases lay in between. The CDR3 extends over 15 amino acids. The CDR3: CAWSVTSLVNGEQYF. In nucleotides, the CDR3 is TGTGCCTGGAGTGTTACTAGTTTGGTTAATGGCGAGCAGTACTTC.

J is TRBJ1-5 and V is TRBV7-2; 10 nucleotides line up with TRBD1. Trimming at V came to 5 bases and at J to 5 bases, leaving 6 bases not matched to a gene. The CDR3 is 15 amino acids. Germline loops: CDR1 SGHTA, CDR2 FQGNSA. The CDR3 coding sequence is TGTGCCAGCAGCGAAGACAGGGGGCCCTATCAGCCCCAGCATTTT. Protein product: CASSEDRGPYQPQHF. Looking up the rest from reference TRBV7-2 and TRBJ1-5 gives the full variable domain: GAGVSQSPSNKVTEKGKDVELRCDPISGHTALYWYRQSLGQGLEFLIYFQGNSAPDKSGLPSDRFSAERTGGSVSTLTIQRTQQEDSAVYLCASSEDRGPYQPQHFGDGTRLSIL.

With regard to this clone: One junction end disagrees with the germline gene, perhaps due to a read error. This chain uses TRBV3-1 (or the pseudogene TRBV3-2) with TRBJ2-7; 9 bases match TRBD2. This CDR3 is 16 amino acids long. Germline lookup yields CDR1 LGHDT and CDR2 YNNKEL (reference sequence). DNA of the CDR3: TGTGCCAGCAGCCAAGATATGGGACTAGCCTCCAACGAGCAGTACTTC. Residues: CASSQDMGLASNEQYF.

The chain couples TRBV29-1 to TRBJ2-3, with TRBD1 as a possible D gene (6 bases). V was pared by 4 bases and J by 3 bases, with 11 bases between. The CDR3 spans 13 residues. Germline V CDR1 and CDR2: SQVTM, ANQGSEA. Here the CDR3 reads CSVGTGLTDTQYF. Here the CDR3 DNA reads TGCAGCGTTGGCACAGGGCTTACAGATACGCAGTATTTT.

The chain recombines TRBV11-1 with TRBJ2-2; 11 bases are a match to TRBD1. Germline V lookup: CDR1 SGHAT, CDR2 FQDESV (reference sequence). V lost 5 bases to trimming and J lost 7 bases; unmatched junction nucleotides: 9. The CDR3 loop spans 16 amino acids. The CDR3 sequence: CASSQIGQGAVGELFF. Here the CDR3 DNA reads TGTGCCAGCAGCCAAATCGGACAGGGGGCGGTCGGGGAGCTGTTTTTT.

The chain carries TRBV4-2 and TRBJ2-1; 10 nucleotides match TRBD2. CDR3 size: 16 residues. After removal of 0 bases from V and 7 bases from J, the junction contained 6 bases not matched to a gene. The germline gives CDR1 LGHNA, CDR2 YNFKEQ. The CDR3 loop is CASSQDWTSGPNEQFF. For the CDR3, the DNA is TGTGCCAGCAGCCAAGATTGGACTAGCGGACCAAATGAGCAGTTCTTC.

This chain joins TRBV2 and TRBJ2-1; D unresolved. Germline V gene sequence: CDR1 SNHLY, CDR2 FYNNEI. Between the trimmed V and J ends, which lost 0 bases and 9 bases, there was a span of 9 bases. The CDR3 length is 13 residues. The CDR3 DNA reads as TGTGCCAGCAGTGAAGCGCTAGGCGTTGAGCAGTTCTTC. It is translated as CASSEALGVEQFF.